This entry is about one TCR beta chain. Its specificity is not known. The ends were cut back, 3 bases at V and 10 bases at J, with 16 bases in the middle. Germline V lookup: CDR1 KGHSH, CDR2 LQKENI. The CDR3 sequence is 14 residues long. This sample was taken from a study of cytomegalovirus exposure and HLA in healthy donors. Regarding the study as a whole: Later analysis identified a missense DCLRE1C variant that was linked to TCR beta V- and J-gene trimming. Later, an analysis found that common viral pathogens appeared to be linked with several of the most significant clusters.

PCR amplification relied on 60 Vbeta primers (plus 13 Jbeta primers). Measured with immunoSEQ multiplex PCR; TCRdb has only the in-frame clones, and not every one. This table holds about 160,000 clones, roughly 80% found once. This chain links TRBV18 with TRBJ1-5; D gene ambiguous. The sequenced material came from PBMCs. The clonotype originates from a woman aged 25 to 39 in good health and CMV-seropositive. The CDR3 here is CASSPWMGRSPQHF. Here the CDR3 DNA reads TGTGCCAGCTCACCTTGGATGGGCCGGTCTCCCCAGCATTTT. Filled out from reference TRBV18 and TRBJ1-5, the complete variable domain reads NAGVMQNPRHLVRRRGQEARLRCSPMKGHSHVYWYRQLPEEGLKFMVYLQKENIIDESGMPKERFSAEFPKEGPSILRIQQVVRGDSAAYFCASSPWMGRSPQHFGDGTRLSIL.